Shown below are 32 T cell receptor beta chains from a single sample sequenced in a study of T cells after yellow fever vaccination (dated by TCRdb to between 2017 and 2020). Libraries were made using 5' RACE. Sequencing instrument: Illumina NovaSeq 6000. The public reads were reanalyzed by TCRdb: fastp trimming at Q25, MiXCR alignment, in-frame beta chains only. Entries that share a CDR3 protein sequence are merged under the most common genes and DNA. For this sample the table gives a few hundred thousand distinct CDR3 sequences, of which approximately 10% were detected only once. Jointly, the top ten make up 3% to 4% of the sample. Reading the label with the study, this specimen's treatment or condition is: live attenuated yellow fever vaccine strain. The specimen was CD4+ T cells sorted from PBMCs, collected 5 days after the yellow fever booster vaccination. The receptors here all came from a young man who received the YFV17D yellow fever vaccine.

The sample holds many counts of this clonotype. This chain links TRBV5-1 with TRBJ2-1; D is undetermined. V dropped 3 bases and J dropped 2 bases, with 6 bases sitting between them. The CDR3 loop spans 13 amino acids. CDR1 is SGHRS, CDR2 YFSETQ, per germline. CDR3 protein: CASSYEPYNEQFF. The CDR3 nucleotides read TGCGCCAGCAGCTATGAGCCCTACAATGAGCAGTTCTTC.

The chain recombines TRBV2 with TRBJ2-7; D might be TRBD1 (6 bases). Germline CDR1 is SNHLY and CDR2 is FYNNEI. The V end was cut by 7 bases, the J end by 3 bases, with 10 bases between. This CDR3 region has 12 residues. The CDR3 is CASKRGIYEQYV. Here the CDR3 DNA reads TGTGCCAGCAAAAGGGGGATCTACGAGCAGTACGTC.

The chain uses TRBV5-1 and TRBJ2-3, with TRBD2 as a possible D gene (6 bases). CDR3 length equals 15 residues. Germline V gene data show CDR1 as SGHRS and CDR2 as YFSETQ. V was pared by 1 base and J by 1 base, with 10 bases between. CDR3 sequence: CASSLLLAGTDTQYF. The DNA of the CDR3 is TGCGCCAGCAGCTTGTTACTAGCAGGCACAGATACGCAGTATTTT.

J is TRBJ2-3 and V is TRBV27; D call uncertain. The CDR3 spans 15 residues. CDR1 is MNHEY, CDR2 SMNVEV, per germline (reference sequence). The V end was cut by 2 bases, the J end by 1 base, with 10 bases between. In DNA form, the CDR3 reads TGTGCCAGCAGTTTAATCGGGCAGGGCACAGATACGCAGTATTTT. Translation gives CASSLIGQGTDTQYF.

This clonotype was recorded a few times. The J gene is TRBJ1-1, the V gene TRBV25-1, with D unresolved. Trimming cost V 1 base and J 6 bases, with 9 bases left between them. The CDR3 runs 13 residues. Germline V gives CDR1 MGHDK, CDR2 SYGVNS. DNA of the CDR3: TGTGCCAGCAGTGAATTTGGGTCCGCTGAAGCTTTCTTT. Protein: CASSEFGSAEAFF.

J is TRBJ1-3 and V is TRBV9; 8 positions match TRBD1. The germline V gene encodes CDR1 SGDLS and CDR2 YYNGEE. V lost 3 bases to trimming and J lost 1 base; unmatched junction nucleotides: 6. CDR3 length: 16 residues. The CDR3 coding sequence is TGTGCCAGCAGCGGACGACAGGGGAATTCTGGAAACACCATATATTTT. This sequence encodes CASSGRQGNSGNTIYF.

Ten or more counts support this clonotype. The chain recombines TRBV3-1 with TRBJ2-5; D could derive from TRBD1 or TRBD2 (5 bases each). CDR1 is LGHDT and CDR2 is YNNKEL in the germline V gene (reference sequence). This CDR3 is 14 amino acids long. The germline V and J ends were trimmed by 5 bases and 3 bases, with 13 bases remaining between them. CDR3 sequence (DNA): TGTGCCAGCAGCAGAGGGGCGCACGAAGAGACCCAGTACTTC. It yields the protein CASSRGAHEETQYF.

Ten or more counts support this clonotype. This chain uses TRBV20-1 with TRBJ2-3, with TRBD2 matching 11 bases. Germline V gives CDR1 DFQATT, CDR2 SNEGSKA (reference sequence). Trimming took 0 bases from V and 6 from J; bases not matched to a gene: 11. There are 17 residues in the CDR3. The CDR3 reads CSARDPGSGGAADTQYF. CDR3 coding DNA: TGCAGTGCTAGAGATCCGGGTAGCGGGGGGGCCGCGGATACGCAGTATTTT.

The V call is TRBV19, the J call TRBJ1-2; 7 bases match TRBD1. The V gene's germline CDR1 is LNHDA and CDR2 SQIVND (reference sequence). Trimming removed 9 bases from V and 4 bases from J; junction bases left unmatched: 5. The CDR3 loop spans 12 amino acids. CDR3 sequence reads: CASRDSFYGYTF. CDR3 bases: TGTGCCAGCCGGGACAGCTTCTATGGCTACACCTTC.

The rearrangement uses TRBV4-1 and TRBJ2-7, with 8 positions matching TRBD1. The V segment lost 4 bases and the J segment 1 base; nucleotides outside the gene matches: 6. The CDR3 is 15 residues long. The V gene's germline CDR1 is MGHRA and CDR2 YSYEKL. In DNA form, the CDR3 reads TGCGCCAGCAGCCCAGGACAGGGACCATCCTACGAGCAGTACGTC. Its translation: CASSPGQGPSYEQYV.

This clonotype was counted between two and nine times. The chain uses TRBV20-1 and TRBJ1-6; D ambiguous. This CDR3 comprises 13 residues. V was pared by 7 bases and J by 5 bases, with 12 bases between. Germline V gene data show CDR1 as DFQATT and CDR2 as SNEGSKA (reference sequence). CDR3 sequence: CSGPVIDNSPLHF. The DNA for the CDR3 is TGCAGTGGGCCAGTGATTGATAATTCACCCCTCCACTTT.

The V call is TRBV5-1, the J call TRBJ2-1; no reliable D call. V was cut by 6 bases and J by 1 base, with 14 bases left in between. This CDR3 comprises 15 residues. Looked up from germline, CDR1 is SGHRS and CDR2 is YFSETQ. The CDR3 DNA reads TGCGCCAGCACTCCTTGGACGGTGTCCTACAATGAGCAGTTCTTC. The encoded protein is CASTPWTVSYNEQFF.

The rearrangement uses TRBV10-2 and TRBJ1-4; a possible D gene is TRBD1 (5 bases). The V end was cut by 7 bases, the J end by 5 bases, with 11 bases between. The CDR3 runs to 13 residues. The germline CDR1 and CDR2 sequences are WSHSY and SAAADI. CDR3 amino acids: CASKGQSNEKLFF. The CDR3 DNA reads as TGCGCCAGCAAGGGGCAGTCGAATGAAAAACTGTTTTTT.

This clonotype was recorded at least ten times. The chain joins TRBV7-2 to TRBJ2-2; D is possibly TRBD1 or TRBD2 (6 bases each). V shed 4 bases and J shed 7 bases, with 16 bases lying between them. Germline loops: CDR1 SGHTA, CDR2 FQGNSA. CDR3 length: 15 amino acids. The CDR3 here is CASSSQGRINGELFF. The CDR3, as DNA: TGTGCCAGCAGCTCGCAGGGGAGGATAAACGGGGAGCTGTTTTTT.

This clonotype was observed a handful of times. For the CDR3, the DNA is TGTGCCAGCAGCAAGACTAGTTGGGTCTACAATGAGCAGTTCTTC. It is translated as CASSKTSWVYNEQFF. The chain joins TRBV7-2 to TRBJ2-1; weak D call: TRBD2 (6 bases). V lost 5 bases and J 3 bases, leaving 14 bases between the germline ends. From germline, CDR1 is SGHTA and CDR2 FQGNSA. This CDR3 spans 15 amino acids. Variable domain in full (rest from reference TRBV7-2 and TRBJ2-1): GAGVSQSPSNKVTEKGKDVELRCDPISGHTALYWYRQSLGQGLEFLIYFQGNSAPDKSGLPSDRFSAERTGGSVSTLTIQRTQQEDSAVYLCASSKTSWVYNEQFFGPGTRLTVL.

The chain has TRBV4-2 and TRBJ2-7; tentatively, D is TRBD1 (6 bases). Germline loops: CDR1 LGHNA, CDR2 YNFKEQ. The CDR3 length is 15 residues. The V and J ends lost 4 bases and 2 bases respectively, with 15 bases between them. The CDR3 bases are TGTGCCAGCAGCCGATTTTGGGACATCACCTACGAGCAGTACTTC. This encodes CASSRFWDITYEQYF.

This clonotype was seen only a few times. V gene TRBV6-2 or TRBV6-3 combines with J gene TRBJ1-5; the match to TRBD1 covers 9 bases. This CDR3 contains 17 residues. Trimming at V came to 8 bases and at J to 2 bases, leaving 13 bases not matched to a gene. Germline CDR1 MNHEY, CDR2 SVGEGT. The CDR3 nucleotides read TGTGCCAGCGGGGGACAGGGAGGTTCGTTTGGCAATCAGCCCCAGCATTTT. It yields the protein CASGGQGGSFGNQPQHF.

Ten or more counts support this clonotype. The rearrangement links TRBV29-1 to TRBJ2-4; D may be TRBD1 (6 bases). Germline V CDR1 and CDR2: SQVTM, ANQGSEA. V dropped 7 bases and J dropped 0 bases, with 13 bases sitting between them. This CDR3 is built from 14 residues. CDR3 DNA: TGCAGCGCCATGACAGGAAGAGCCAAAAACATTCAGTACTTC. This translates into CSAMTGRAKNIQYF. Full variable domain (rest looked up from reference TRBV29-1 and TRBJ2-4): SAVISQKPSRDICQRGTSLTIQCQVDSQVTMMFWYRQQPGQSLTLIATANQGSEATYESGFVIDKFPISRPNLTFSTLTVSNMSPEDSSIYLCSAMTGRAKNIQYFGAGTRLSVL.

V is TRBV5-1 and J is TRBJ2-5, with 7 bases lining up with TRBD1. V gave up 2 bases and J gave up 1 base; unmatched junction bases: 2. This CDR3 has 14 amino acids. Germline lookup yields CDR1 SGHRS and CDR2 YFSETQ. CDR3 amino acids: CASSLQGTQETQYF. The CDR3, as DNA: TGCGCCAGCAGCTTACAGGGGACCCAAGAGACCCAGTACTTC.

The chain is built from TRBV7-8 and TRBJ2-3; no clear D. The CDR3 contains 14 residues. Germline CDR1 and CDR2: SGHVS and FQNEAQ. The V end lost 0 bases, the J end lost 7 bases, and 11 bases lay between the germline ends. The CDR3 sequence is CASSLALVPYTQYF. The DNA of the CDR3 is TGTGCCAGCAGCTTAGCGCTTGTCCCCTATACGCAGTATTTT.

V is TRBV6-6 and J is TRBJ1-1; 7 nucleotides match TRBD1. The germline CDR1 and CDR2 sequences are MNHNY and SVGAGI (reference sequence). V shed 4 bases, J shed 5 bases, and the junction held 10 bases outside the gene matches. CDR3 length equals 15 residues. The CDR3 region has the DNA TGTGCCAGCAGTTCTGACAGGGCGGATCGGACTGAAGCTTTCTTT. It is translated as CASSSDRADRTEAFF.

This clonotype showed up just a few times. As DNA, the CDR3 is TGTGCCAGCAGTTATCGGGGTGTAAGGCTCGCTGGAAACACCATATATTTT. Translating it yields CASSYRGVRLAGNTIYF. The V and J genes are TRBV6-2 or TRBV6-3 and TRBJ1-3; D remains unclear. Per germline, CDR1 MNHEY and CDR2 SVGEGT. V gave up 3 bases and J gave up 2 bases, with 17 bases separating them. The CDR3 has 17 amino acids.

This clonotype was seen a single time. This may be a read error: a much more frequent sequence differs by one nucleotide. The CDR3 nucleotides are TGTGCCACCAGTGATCGTCTCTACACTGAGCAGTTCTTC. It is translated as CATSDRLYTEQFF. The chain combines TRBV24-1 with TRBJ2-1, with D hard to call. Germline V gives CDR1 KGHDR, CDR2 SFDVKD. The CDR3 extends over 13 amino acids.

This clonotype was seen a few times. The chain uses TRBV20-1 and TRBJ2-1, with 7 bases fitting TRBD1. With V trimmed by 2 bases and J by 4 bases, 5 bases remained unmatched. The CDR3 length is 14 residues. Germline CDR1 is DFQATT and CDR2 is SNEGSKA (reference sequence). The CDR3, as DNA: TGCAGTGCTAGATCGACAGGGTCTTACAATGAGCAGTTCTTC. Encoded protein: CSARSTGSYNEQFF.

This clonotype has ten or more counts. J is TRBJ2-1 and V is TRBV6-6; TRBD1 aligns across 9 bases. The CDR3 runs 16 residues. Germline assignment: CDR1 MNHNY and CDR2 SVGAGI (reference sequence). Trimming cost V 6 bases and J 5 bases; bases outside gene matches: 11. The CDR3 DNA follows: TGTGCCAGCAGCCCGCCATGGGACAGGGACGACAATGAGCAGTTCTTC. Protein: CASSPPWDRDDNEQFF.

V is TRBV7-2 and J is TRBJ1-1; D might be TRBD1 (6 bases). The CDR3 length is 14 residues. Germline V gene lookup returns CDR1 SGHTA and CDR2 FQGNSA. The ends were cut back, 4 bases at V and 11 bases at J, with 20 bases in the middle. In DNA form, the CDR3 reads TGTGCCAGCAGCTCCCCCGGGGGGGGCCGCCTGGCTTTCTTT. Amino acid sequence: CASSSPGGGRLAFF.

The V call is TRBV6-2 or TRBV6-3, the J call TRBJ2-3; either TRBD1 or TRBD2 may supply D (6 bases each). V dropped 7 bases and J dropped 3 bases, with 8 bases sitting between them. Germline V CDR1 and CDR2: MNHEY, SVGEGT. The CDR3 has 12 amino acids. CDR3 nucleotides: TGTGCCAGCAAAGGGGGGACAGATACGCAGTATTTT. Encoded protein: CASKGGTDTQYF.

The sample holds a few counts of this clonotype. The chain carries TRBV6-2 or TRBV6-3 and TRBJ2-6, with 9 positions matching TRBD2. This CDR3 spans 18 amino acids. Germline lookup yields CDR1 MNHEY and CDR2 SVGEGT. With 2 bases clipped from V and 2 bases from J, the junction kept 7 bases outside the gene matches. For the CDR3, the DNA is TGTGCCAGCAGTTACGACCAGCGCGGGGGGGCTGGGGCCAACGTCCTGACTTTC. Protein: CASSYDQRGGAGANVLTF.

The chain couples TRBV20-1 to TRBJ2-1, with TRBD1 matching over 7 bases. The CDR3 runs to 12 residues. CDR1 and CDR2 (germline): DFQATT, SNEGSKA (reference sequence). V was pared by 5 bases and J by 8 bases, with 6 bases of the junction left unmatched. CDR3 in DNA: TGCAGTGCTGTCGACAGGGTTGATGAGCAGTTCTTC. Amino acids: CSAVDRVDEQFF.

This clonotype occurred a few times. This chain uses TRBV18 with TRBJ2-7, with D possibly TRBD1 on 5 matching bases. V lost 1 base and J lost 0, with 10 bases in between. Germline-derived CDR1 and CDR2 are KGHSH and LQKENI. The CDR3 is made up of 15 amino acids. CDR3 coding DNA: TGTGCCAGCTCACCACAGGGGCGGAGCTCCTACGAGCAGTACGTC. Its translation: CASSPQGRSSYEQYV.

The rearrangement uses TRBV5-1 and TRBJ1-2; D perhaps matches TRBD1 (5 bases). CDR3 length: 14 residues. The V gene lost 1 base and the J gene lost 0 bases, with 7 bases spanning the gap. Looked up from germline, CDR1 is SGHRS and CDR2 is YFSETQ. Here the CDR3 reads CASSLPGPNYGYTF. Written as DNA, the CDR3 is TGCGCCAGCAGCTTGCCGGGGCCTAACTATGGCTACACCTTC.

This clonotype has just a few counts. The rearrangement links TRBV7-8 to TRBJ2-2; D ambiguous. This CDR3 has 16 residues. Germline assignment: CDR1 SGHVS and CDR2 FQNEAQ. Trimming took 6 bases from V and 2 from J, leaving 16 bases between them. The CDR3 region is CASRTPARPNTGELFF. CDR3 DNA sequence: TGTGCCAGCAGGACCCCCGCCCGCCCAAACACCGGGGAGCTGTTTTTT.